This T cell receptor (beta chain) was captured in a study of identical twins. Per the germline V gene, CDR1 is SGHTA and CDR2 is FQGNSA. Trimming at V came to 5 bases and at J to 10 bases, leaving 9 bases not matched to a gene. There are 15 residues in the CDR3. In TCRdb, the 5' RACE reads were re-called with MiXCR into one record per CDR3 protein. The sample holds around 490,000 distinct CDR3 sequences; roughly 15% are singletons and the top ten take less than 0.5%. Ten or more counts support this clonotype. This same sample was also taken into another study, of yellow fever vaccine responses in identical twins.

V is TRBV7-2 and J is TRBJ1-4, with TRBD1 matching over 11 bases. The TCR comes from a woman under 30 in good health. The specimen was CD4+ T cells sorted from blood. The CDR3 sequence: CASSLLSGTGGKLFF. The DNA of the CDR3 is TGTGCCAGCAGCCTATTGTCCGGGACAGGGGGAAAACTGTTTTTT.